Listed here are 8 T cell receptor beta chains from one sample, sequenced in a study of T cells after posttransplantation cyclophosphamide. The table came from immunoSEQ multiplex PCR; TCRdb's copy has only in-frame clones and leaves some out. This repertoire shows approximately 32,000 clones, about 87% found once; its top ten account for under 15%. The sample was PBMCs. All receptors come from a woman between 40 and 55 years old with a blood cancer, CMV-positive, and with a related stem cell donor.

The count of this clone is one. The CDR3 nucleotides read TGTGCCAGCAGTTTTGGGCAGAACACAGATACGCAGTATTTT. This gives the protein CASSFGQNTDTQYF. This rearrangement joins TRBV27 to TRBJ2-3; D is unclear. Trimming removed 3 bases from V and 2 bases from J, with 9 bases in between. Germline assignment: CDR1 MNHEY and CDR2 SMNVEV (reference sequence). The CDR3 sequence is 14 residues long.

The chain combines TRBV11-2 with TRBJ2-7; D might be TRBD2 (6 bases). The CDR3 consists of 16 residues. Germline loops: CDR1 SGHAT, CDR2 FQNNGV. Trimming shortened V by 4 bases and J by 3 bases, and 19 bases separated the two germline ends. The CDR3 DNA reads as TGTGCCAGCAGCTCTACCTTTCGGGGGAATTTCTACGAGCAGTACTTC. Protein sequence: CASSSTFRGNFYEQYF.

The V gene is TRBV5-1, the J gene TRBJ2-5; a weak D match, TRBD2 (6 bases). Germline V gene lookup returns CDR1 SGHRS and CDR2 YFSETQ. CDR3 length: 14 residues. V gave up 2 bases and J gave up 5 bases, with 13 bases separating them. The CDR3 spells CASSFRGGTETQYF. For the CDR3, the DNA is TGCGCCAGCAGCTTCAGAGGAGGGACCGAGACCCAGTACTTC.

This clone was found once. CDR3 bases: TGCGCCAGCAGCCGACAGGGGGCGGCTGAAGCTTTCTTT. Protein sequence: CASSRQGAAEAFF. This chain links TRBV5-1 with TRBJ1-1, with TRBD1 matching 10 bases. From germline, CDR1 is SGHRS and CDR2 YFSETQ. The CDR3 is made up of 13 amino acids. The V and J ends lost 4 bases and 6 bases, in that order; junction bases with no gene match: 3.

A single count supports this clone. V and J are TRBV7-2 and TRBJ2-1; TRBD2 aligns across 10 bases. The CDR3 spans 16 residues. The trim removed 1 base at V and 6 bases at J, leaving 6 bases unmatched. Germline loops: CDR1 SGHTA, CDR2 FQGNSA. CDR3 sequence (DNA): TGTGCCAGCAGCTTAGATCTTCCTAGCGGGGGCAATGAGCAGTTCTTC. It encodes CASSLDLPSGGNEQFF.

The gene calls are TRBV6-6 and TRBJ1-1; 7 nucleotides align to TRBD1. This CDR3 has 14 residues. V lost 6 bases to trimming and J lost 2 bases; unmatched junction nucleotides: 6. Per the germline V gene, CDR1 is MNHNY and CDR2 is SVGAGI (reference sequence). CDR3 sequence reads: CASSAGTANTEAFF. In DNA, the CDR3 is TGTGCCAGCAGCGCCGGGACAGCAAACACTGAAGCTTTCTTT.

This clone was detected a few times. This rearrangement joins TRBV6-6 to TRBJ1-1; 7 nucleotides agree with TRBD1. Looked up from germline, CDR1 is MNHNY and CDR2 is SVGAGI (reference sequence). CDR3 size: 14 residues. Trimming at V came to 4 bases and at J to 3 bases, leaving 5 bases not matched to a gene. The CDR3 DNA reads as TGTGCCAGCAGTTTTCCTACAGGGGACACTGAAGCTTTCTTT. It codes for CASSFPTGDTEAFF.

J is TRBJ2-1 and V is TRBV29-1; a weak D match, TRBD2 (5 bases). CDR3 length equals 14 residues. Germline V lookup: CDR1 SQVTM, CDR2 ANQGSEA. Deletions cut 4 bases from V and 0 bases from J, with 10 bases between. The CDR3 DNA reads as TGCAGCGTTGTGGACTTCCTCTCCTACAATGAGCAGTTCTTC. This codes for CSVVDFLSYNEQFF.